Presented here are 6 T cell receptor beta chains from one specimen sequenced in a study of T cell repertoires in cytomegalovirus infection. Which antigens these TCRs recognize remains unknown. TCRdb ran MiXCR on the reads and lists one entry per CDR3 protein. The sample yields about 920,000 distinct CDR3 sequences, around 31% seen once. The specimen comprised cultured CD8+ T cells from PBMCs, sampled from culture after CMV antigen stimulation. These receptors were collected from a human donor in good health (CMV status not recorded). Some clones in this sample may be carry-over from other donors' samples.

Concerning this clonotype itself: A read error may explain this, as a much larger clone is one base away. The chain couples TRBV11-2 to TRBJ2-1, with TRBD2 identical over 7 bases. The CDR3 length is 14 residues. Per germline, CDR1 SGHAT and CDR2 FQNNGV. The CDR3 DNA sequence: TGTGTCAGCAGCCACTCAGGGAGGGATAATGAGCAGTTCTTC. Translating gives CVSSHSGRDNEQFF.

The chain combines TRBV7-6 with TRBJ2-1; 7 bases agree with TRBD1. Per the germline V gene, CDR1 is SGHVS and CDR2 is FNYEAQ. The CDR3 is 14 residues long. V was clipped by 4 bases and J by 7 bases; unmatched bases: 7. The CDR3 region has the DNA TGTGCCAGCAGCTCCCGCCAGGGGGAGAATGAGCAGTTCTTC. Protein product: CASSSRQGENEQFF.

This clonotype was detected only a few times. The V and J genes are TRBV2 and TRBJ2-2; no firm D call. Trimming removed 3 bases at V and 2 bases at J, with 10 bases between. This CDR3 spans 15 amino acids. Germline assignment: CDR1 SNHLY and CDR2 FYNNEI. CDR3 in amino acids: CASSDIQINTGELFF. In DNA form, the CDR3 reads TGTGCCAGCAGTGACATTCAAATCAACACCGGGGAGCTGTTTTTT.

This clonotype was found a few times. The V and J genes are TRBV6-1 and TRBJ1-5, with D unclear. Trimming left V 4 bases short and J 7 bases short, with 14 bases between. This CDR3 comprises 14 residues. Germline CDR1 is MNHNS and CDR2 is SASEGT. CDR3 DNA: TGTGCCAGCAGTGTGGGGAGCGAAAGACAGCCCCAGCATTTT. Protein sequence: CASSVGSERQPQHF.

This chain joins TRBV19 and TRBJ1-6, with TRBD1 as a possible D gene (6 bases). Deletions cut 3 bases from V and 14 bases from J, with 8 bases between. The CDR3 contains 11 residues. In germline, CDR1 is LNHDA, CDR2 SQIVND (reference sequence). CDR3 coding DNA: TGTGCCAGTAGTATCCCAGGGGCCCTCCACTTT. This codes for CASSIPGALHF.

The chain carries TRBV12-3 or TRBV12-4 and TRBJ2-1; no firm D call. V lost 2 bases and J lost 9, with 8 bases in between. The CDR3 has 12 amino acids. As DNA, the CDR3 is TGTGCCAGCAGTTTATCATCGATTGAGCAGTTCTTC. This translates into CASSLSSIEQFF.